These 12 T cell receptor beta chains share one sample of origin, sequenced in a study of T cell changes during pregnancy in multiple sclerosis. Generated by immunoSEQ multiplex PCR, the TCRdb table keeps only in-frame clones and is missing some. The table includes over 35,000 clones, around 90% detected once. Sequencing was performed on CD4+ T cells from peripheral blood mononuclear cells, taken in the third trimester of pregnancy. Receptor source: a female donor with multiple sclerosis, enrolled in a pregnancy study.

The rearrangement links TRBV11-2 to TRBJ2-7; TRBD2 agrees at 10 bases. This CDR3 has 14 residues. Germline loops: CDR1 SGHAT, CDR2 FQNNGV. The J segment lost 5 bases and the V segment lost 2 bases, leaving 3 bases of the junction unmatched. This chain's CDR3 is CASSLIAGGHEQYF. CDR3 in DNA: TGTGCCAGCAGCTTAATAGCGGGAGGCCACGAGCAGTACTTC. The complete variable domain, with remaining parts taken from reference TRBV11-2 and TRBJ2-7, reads EAGVAQSPRYKIIEKRQSVAFWCNPISGHATLYWYQQILGQGPKLLIQFQNNGVVDDSQLPKDRFSAERLKGVDSTLKIQPAKLEDSAVYLCASSLIAGGHEQYFGPGTRLTVT.

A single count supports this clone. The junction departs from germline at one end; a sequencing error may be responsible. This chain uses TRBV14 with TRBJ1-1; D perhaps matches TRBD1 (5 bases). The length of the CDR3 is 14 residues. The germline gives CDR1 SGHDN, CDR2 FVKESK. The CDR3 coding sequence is TGTGCCAGCAGCCAAGTGTACGGTGGGGCTGAGGCTTTCTTT. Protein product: CASSQVYGGAEAFF.

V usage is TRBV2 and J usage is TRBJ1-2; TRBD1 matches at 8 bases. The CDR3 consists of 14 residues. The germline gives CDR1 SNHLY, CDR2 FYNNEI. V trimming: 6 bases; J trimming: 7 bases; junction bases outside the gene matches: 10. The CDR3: CASRDGQGQGGYTF. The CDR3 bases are TGTGCCAGCAGAGACGGACAGGGTCAAGGTGGCTACACCTTC.

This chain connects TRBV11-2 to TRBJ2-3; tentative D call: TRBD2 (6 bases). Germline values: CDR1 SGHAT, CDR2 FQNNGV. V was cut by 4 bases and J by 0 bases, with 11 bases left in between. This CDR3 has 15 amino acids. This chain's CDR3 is CASSWGDPSTDTQYF. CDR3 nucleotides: TGTGCCAGCAGCTGGGGGGACCCTAGCACAGATACGCAGTATTTT.

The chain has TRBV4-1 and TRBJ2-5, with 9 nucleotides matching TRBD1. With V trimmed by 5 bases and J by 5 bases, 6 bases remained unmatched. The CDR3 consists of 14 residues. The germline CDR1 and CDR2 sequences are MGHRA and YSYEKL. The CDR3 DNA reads TGCGCCAGCAGCTCACAGGGGGCGTTGGAGACCCAGTACTTC. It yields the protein CASSSQGALETQYF.

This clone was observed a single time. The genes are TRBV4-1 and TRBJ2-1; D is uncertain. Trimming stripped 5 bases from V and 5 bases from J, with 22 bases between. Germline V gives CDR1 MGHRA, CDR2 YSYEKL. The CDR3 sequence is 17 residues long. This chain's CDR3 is CASSFWVRPARDNEQFF. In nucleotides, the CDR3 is TGCGCCAGCAGCTTCTGGGTTAGGCCCGCTCGGGACAATGAGCAGTTCTTC.

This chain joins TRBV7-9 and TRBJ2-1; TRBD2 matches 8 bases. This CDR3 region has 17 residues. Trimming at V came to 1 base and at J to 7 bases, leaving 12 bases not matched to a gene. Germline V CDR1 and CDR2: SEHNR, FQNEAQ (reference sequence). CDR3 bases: TGTGCCAGCAGCTTAGGGGTTGTACGGGAGGGTAGGAATGAGCAGTTCTTC. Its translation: CASSLGVVREGRNEQFF.

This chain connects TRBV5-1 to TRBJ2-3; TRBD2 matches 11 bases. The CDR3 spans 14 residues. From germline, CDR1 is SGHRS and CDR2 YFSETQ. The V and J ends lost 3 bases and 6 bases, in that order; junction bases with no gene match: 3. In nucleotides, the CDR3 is TGCGCCAGCAGCTCCGCTAGCGGGGGGGATACGCAGTATTTT. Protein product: CASSSASGGDTQYF.

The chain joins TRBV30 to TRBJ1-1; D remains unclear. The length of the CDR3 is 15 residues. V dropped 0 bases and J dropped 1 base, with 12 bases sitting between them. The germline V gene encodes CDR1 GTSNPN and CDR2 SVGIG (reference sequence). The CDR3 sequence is CAWSVPGTPNTEAFF. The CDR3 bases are TGTGCCTGGAGTGTACCGGGAACCCCGAACACTGAAGCTTTCTTT.

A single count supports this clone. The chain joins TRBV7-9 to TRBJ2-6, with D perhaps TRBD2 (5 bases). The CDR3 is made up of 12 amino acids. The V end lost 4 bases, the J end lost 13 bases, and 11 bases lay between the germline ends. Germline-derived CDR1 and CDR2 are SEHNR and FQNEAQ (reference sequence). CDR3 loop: CASSYRELVLTF. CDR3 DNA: TGTGCCAGCAGCTACCGGGAACTGGTCCTGACTTTC.

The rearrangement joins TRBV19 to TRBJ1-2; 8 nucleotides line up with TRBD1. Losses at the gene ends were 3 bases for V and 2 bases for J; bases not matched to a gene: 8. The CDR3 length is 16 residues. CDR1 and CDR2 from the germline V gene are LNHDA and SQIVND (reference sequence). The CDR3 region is CASSMPGAGGNYGYTF. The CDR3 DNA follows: TGTGCCAGTAGTATGCCCGGGGCAGGGGGCAACTATGGCTACACCTTC. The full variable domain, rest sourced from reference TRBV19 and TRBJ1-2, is DGGITQSPKYLFRKEGQNVTLSCEQNLNHDAMYWYRQDPGQGLRLIYYSQIVNDFQKGDIAEGYSVSREKKESFPLTVTSAQKNPTAFYLCASSMPGAGGNYGYTFGSGTRLTVV.

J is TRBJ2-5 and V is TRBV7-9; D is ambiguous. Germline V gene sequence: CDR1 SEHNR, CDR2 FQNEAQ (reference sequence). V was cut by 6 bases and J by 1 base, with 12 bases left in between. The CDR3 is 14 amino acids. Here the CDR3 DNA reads TGTGCCAGCAGACATTCAAGTGCCCAAGAGACCCAGTACTTC. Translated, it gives CASRHSSAQETQYF.